Below are 8 T cell receptor gamma chains sequenced from a single sample in a study of Vδ1+ human thymocytes. No antigens are known for them. The study's findings and limits: Thymic TRG and TRD repertoires appeared highly polyclonal.

Sequences come from RNA converted to cDNA by reverse transcription. The CDR3 regions were amplified by multiplex PCR from V-gene primers to a constant-region primer. TCRdb reprocessed the multiplex PCR reads using CATT. The data contain about 22,000 gamma-chain clones, 12% to 15% of them singletons. The sequenced sample was Vdelta1+ gamma-delta thymocytes from the thymus. Subset described: FACS-sorted CD3+ TCRalphabeta- TCRVdelta1+ TCRVdelta2- thymocytes. These receptors all stem from a child younger than two who had congenital heart surgery.

The gene calls are TRGV4 and TRGJ1 or TRGJ2. This CDR3 is built from 10 residues. V dropped 6 bases and J dropped 14; count of bases not matched to a gene: 10. The germline gives CDR1 EGSTGY, CDR2 YDSYTSSV. CDR3 sequence (DNA): TGTGCCACCTGGAATGAAGGGGAACTCTTT. This sequence encodes CATWNEGELF.

This clone occurred a few times. An end of the junction differs from the germline gene, which may be a read error. The genes are TRGV4 and TRGJ1 or TRGJ2. CDR3 length: 10 residues. Germline values: CDR1 EGSTGY, CDR2 YDSYTSSV. The CDR3 region is CATWNGKKLF. Written as DNA, the CDR3 is TGTGCCACCTGGAATGGCAAGAAACTCTTT.

In regard to this clone: Other DNA sequences in this sample translate to the same CDR3. The rearrangement joins TRGV3 to TRGJP2. Germline V gene lookup returns CDR1 VTNTFY and CDR2 YDVSTARD (reference sequence). This CDR3 has 16 residues. V gave up 0 bases and J gave up 0 bases; unmatched junction bases: 4. For the CDR3, the DNA is TGTGCCACCTGGGACAGGCCCGATAGTAGTGATTGGATCAAGACGTTT. It yields the protein CATWDRPDSSDWIKTF.

As concerns this clone: The junction shows a germline mismatch at one end, possibly a read error. V and J are TRGV2 and TRGJP2. Germline-derived CDR1 and CDR2 are EGSNGY and YDSYNSKV. The CDR3 runs 14 residues. CDR3 nucleotides: TGTGCCACCTGGGACGGTAGTAGTGATTGGACCAAGACGTTT. Translating it yields CATWDGSSDWTKTF.

This chain uses TRGV4 with TRGJ1 or TRGJ2. The CDR3 loop spans 15 amino acids. With V trimmed by 2 bases and J by 1 base, 8 bases remained unmatched. Looked up from germline, CDR1 is EGSTGY and CDR2 is YDSYTSSV. The CDR3 DNA reads TGTGCCACCTGGGATGCGATTTTTAATTATTATAAGAAACTCTTT. This translates into CATWDAIFNYYKKLF.

This chain connects TRGV2 to TRGJ1 or TRGJ2. V gave up 7 bases and J gave up 9 bases; unmatched junction bases: 3. Germline loops: CDR1 EGSNGY, CDR2 YDSYNSKV. The CDR3 loop spans 9 amino acids. CDR3 loop: CATCLKKLF. CDR3 DNA sequence: TGTGCCACCTGCCTTAAGAAACTCTTT.

This sequence joins TRGV5 and TRGJP2. This CDR3 has 14 residues. The germline gives CDR1 VINAFY, CDR2 YDVSNSKD. The ends lost 4 bases at V and 2 bases at J; junction bases unmatched: 4. The CDR3 sequence: CATWEGSSDWIKTF. The DNA for the CDR3 is TGTGCCACCTGGGAAGGGAGTAGTGATTGGATCAAGACGTTT.

The rearrangement uses TRGV8 and TRGJP2. The CDR3 spans 17 residues. CDR1 and CDR2 (germline): VENAVY, YDSYNSRV. With V trimmed by 0 bases and J by 6 bases, 13 bases remained unmatched. The CDR3 protein is CATWDRRGCGCDWIKTF. The CDR3 nucleotides read TGTGCCACCTGGGATAGGCGGGGGTGTGGCTGTGATTGGATCAAGACGTTT.